The clone carrying this T cell receptor (beta chain) showed up many times. The data derive from a study of T cells in Graves' hyperthyroidism and ophthalmopathy. RNA transcripts served as the template for amplifying TCR beta CDR3 regions. The TCR CDR3 first-round RT-PCR relied on the HTBI primer set. MiXCR, run by TCRdb on the multiplex PCR reads, gives a single entry per CDR3 protein. Of under 450,000 distinct CDR3 sequences detected, about a sixth appear once; the ten largest clones hold approximately 30%. Trimming took 6 bases from V and 2 from J; bases not matched to a gene: 7. The germline V gene has CDR1 MDHEN and CDR2 SYDVKM. CDR3 length: 14 residues.

This receptor was obtained from a woman in her thirties with Graves' hyperthyroidism that later progressed to Graves' ophthalmopathy. V usage is TRBV28 and J usage is TRBJ2-7, with 7 bases lining up with TRBD1. The sequenced sample consisted of blood. The DNA for the CDR3 is TGTGCCAGCAGCAGGGACAGAACCCCCTACGAGCAGTACTTC. Protein product: CASSRDRTPYEQYF.